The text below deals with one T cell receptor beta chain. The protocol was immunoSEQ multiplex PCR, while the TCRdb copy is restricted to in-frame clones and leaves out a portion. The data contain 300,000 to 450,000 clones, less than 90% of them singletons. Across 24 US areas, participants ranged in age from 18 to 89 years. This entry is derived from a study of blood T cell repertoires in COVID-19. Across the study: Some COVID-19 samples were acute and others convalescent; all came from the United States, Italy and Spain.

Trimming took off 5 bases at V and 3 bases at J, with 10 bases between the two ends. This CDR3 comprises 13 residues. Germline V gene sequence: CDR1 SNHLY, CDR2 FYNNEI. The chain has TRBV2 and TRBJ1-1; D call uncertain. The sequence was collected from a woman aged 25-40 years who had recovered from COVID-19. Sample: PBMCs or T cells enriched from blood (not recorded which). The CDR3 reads CASSNGRYTEAFF. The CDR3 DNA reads TGTGCCAGCAGTAACGGGAGATACACTGAAGCTTTCTTT.